The following is a TCR beta chain sequence with its context. The antigen is undetermined. The donors were part of the validation cohort of roughly 110 subjects. That cohort was separate from the first cohort, which comprised 670 or so subjects. These data originate in a study of cytomegalovirus exposure and HLA in healthy donors. V shed 7 bases, J shed 0 bases, and the junction held 4 bases outside the gene matches. The CDR3 is 15 amino acids. CDR1 is SGHRS and CDR2 is YFSETQ in the germline V gene. Study results and limitations: As confirmed in vitro, a few CMV-associated chains were specific for CMV antigens. Most sequenced TCRs were rare (though some public TCRs occurred in many donors).

Produced via immunoSEQ multiplex PCR; TCRdb's table is partial and in-frame only. The sample contains a few hundred thousand clones, roughly 90% of which appear only once. What was sequenced was PBMCs. The receptor was isolated from a woman aged 18-29 years in good health and CMV-seronegative. The chain couples TRBV5-1 to TRBJ2-5; the match to TRBD2 covers 12 bases. The CDR3 region has the DNA TGCGCCAGCGCCGGGACTAGCGGGTACCAAGAGACCCAGTACTTC. This gives the protein CASAGTSGYQETQYF.